These 27 T cell receptor beta chains were sequenced from one sample in a study of T cells in Graves' hyperthyroidism and ophthalmopathy. TCR beta CDR3 region amplification was performed from RNA transcripts. HTBI primers drove first-round RT-PCR of the TCR CDR3. TCRdb redid the calling of the multiplex PCR reads with MiXCR, one entry per CDR3 protein. The sample contains 300,000 to 450,000 distinct CDR3 sequences, approximately 15% of which appear only once. Material: blood. The receptor set was obtained from a woman aged 18-29 years with Graves' hyperthyroidism that later progressed to Graves' ophthalmopathy.

The table lists this clonotype with a few counts. The CDR3 loop is CASSLAGDRNEKLFF. The CDR3 DNA follows: TGTGCCAGCAGCTTGGCCGGTGACAGGAATGAAAAACTGTTTTTT. The genes are TRBV5-4 and TRBJ1-4; D perhaps matches TRBD1 (6 bases). The germline gives CDR1 SGHNT, CDR2 YYREEE (reference sequence). The CDR3 covers 15 residues. The V end was cut by 0 bases, the J end by 5 bases, with 11 bases between.

This clonotype was counted ten times or more. CDR3 nucleotides: TGTGCCAGCGGCAGACGCAGGGAAGGGGGACAGCCCCAGCATTTT. Protein sequence: CASGRRREGGQPQHF. V usage is TRBV12-3 or TRBV12-4 and J usage is TRBJ1-5, with D perhaps matching TRBD1 (6 bases). There are 15 residues in the CDR3. V was pared by 8 bases and J by 7 bases, with 21 bases between.

This clonotype appeared many times. The V and J genes are TRBV28 and TRBJ2-1, with 9 bases identical to TRBD2. The V gene end was trimmed by 1 base and the J gene end by 2 bases; junction bases not matched to a gene: 3. This CDR3 region has 16 residues. Germline CDR1 is MDHEN and CDR2 is SYDVKM. In DNA form, the CDR3 reads TGTGCCAGCAGTTTATCTGGACTAGCGACCTACAATGAGCAGTTCTTC. It yields the protein CASSLSGLATYNEQFF. The full variable domain, rest sourced from reference TRBV28 and TRBJ2-1, is DVKVTQSSRYLVKRTGEKVFLECVQDMDHENMFWYRQDPGLGLRLIYFSYDVKMKEKGDIPEGYSVSREKKERFSLILESASTNQTSMYLCASSLSGLATYNEQFFGPGTRLTVL.

This CDR3 reads CASSVGGRADTQYF. CDR3 in DNA: TGCGCCAGCAGTGTTGGGGGGCGAGCAGATACGCAGTATTTT. The J gene is TRBJ2-3, the V gene TRBV10-2; tentatively, D is TRBD1 or TRBD2 (6 bases each). V was shortened by 4 bases and J by 4 bases, with 12 bases between the two germline ends. The germline V gene has CDR1 WSHSY and CDR2 SAAADI. This CDR3 has 14 amino acids.

The chain is built from TRBV4-1 and TRBJ2-3, with 8 positions matching TRBD2. CDR3 length equals 15 residues. The V segment lost 3 bases and the J segment 6 bases; nucleotides outside the gene matches: 8. Germline V gives CDR1 MGHRA, CDR2 YSYEKL. The DNA of the CDR3 is TGCGCCAGCAGCCACCGGGGGGGTAATCCGGATACGCAGTATTTT. Amino acid sequence: CASSHRGGNPDTQYF.

As concerns this clonotype: A read error may explain this, as a much larger clone is one base away. V gene TRBV24-1 combines with J gene TRBJ2-1; 8 nucleotides align to TRBD1. The germline V gene encodes CDR1 KGHDR and CDR2 SFDVKD. This CDR3 comprises 16 residues. The CDR3 DNA sequence: TGTGCCCCCAGTGATTCAGGGGGCCCCCAGGGTGGTGAGCAGTTCTTC. This sequence encodes CAPSDSGGPQGGEQFF.

Notes on this clonotype: Since a much larger clone is just one base distant, this may be a read error. The gene calls are TRBV7-2 and TRBJ1-1; the D is unclear. Germline V lookup: CDR1 SGHTA, CDR2 FQGNSA. The V and J ends lost 1 base and 0 bases respectively, with 6 bases between them. The CDR3 is 14 residues long. In nucleotides, the CDR3 is TGTGCCAGCAGCTTAGGTCTGGTGAACACTGAAGCTTTCTTT. Protein sequence: CASSLGLVNTEAFF.

This rearrangement joins TRBV11-2 to TRBJ1-2; the D gene is possibly TRBD1 (5 bases). This CDR3 contains 16 residues. The V end was cut by 4 bases, the J end by 5 bases, with 20 bases between. The germline CDR1 and CDR2 sequences are SGHAT and FQNNGV. CDR3 nucleotide sequence: TGTGCCAGCAGCTCCCTAACCGGGACGGCTACTTATGGCTACACCTTC. Protein product: CASSSLTGTATYGYTF.

This clonotype was detected many times. The V and J genes are TRBV2 and TRBJ2-2; TRBD2 might be the D (5 bases). The length of the CDR3 is 17 residues. Germline lookup yields CDR1 SNHLY and CDR2 FYNNEI. V lost 2 bases, J lost 2 bases, and 15 bases lay in between. CDR3 protein: CASSEWERIINTGELFF. The CDR3 DNA is TGTGCCAGCAGTGAATGGGAGCGCATAATCAACACCGGGGAGCTGTTTTTT.

V usage is TRBV13 and J usage is TRBJ2-3, with 7 bases lining up with TRBD1. Germline V lookup: CDR1 PRHDT, CDR2 FYEKMQ (reference sequence). The CDR3 is 16 residues long. Trimming took 5 bases from V and 3 from J; bases not matched to a gene: 11. CDR3 DNA sequence: TGTGCCAGCAGCCCAAAATCCAGGGGGTGGACAGATACGCAGTATTTT. This sequence encodes CASSPKSRGWTDTQYF.

This clonotype was picked up many times. The V call is TRBV5-1, the J call TRBJ2-1; 7 nucleotides agree with TRBD2. Losses at the gene ends were 7 bases for V and 4 bases for J; bases not matched to a gene: 8. Germline CDR1 SGHRS, CDR2 YFSETQ. There are 14 residues in the CDR3. The CDR3 here is CASGLGEGYNEQFF. CDR3 coding DNA: TGCGCCAGCGGCCTCGGGGAGGGTTACAATGAGCAGTTCTTC. The full variable domain, completed using reference TRBV5-1 and TRBJ2-1, is KAGVTQTPRYLIKTRGQQVTLSCSPISGHRSVSWYQQTPGQGLQFLFEYFSETQRNKGNFPGRFSGRQFSNSRSEMNVSTLELGDSALYLCASGLGEGYNEQFFGPGTRLTVL.

CDR3 loop: CASTKIGLGNQPQHF. The CDR3 nucleotides are TGTGCCAGTACTAAGATAGGTCTGGGCAATCAGCCCCAGCATTTT. The chain is built from TRBV19 and TRBJ1-5; D is uncertain. The CDR3 is 15 residues long. Trimming pared 7 bases from V and 2 bases from J, leaving 15 bases between. Germline CDR1 LNHDA, CDR2 SQIVND (reference sequence).

This clonotype was seen ten or more times. The chain couples TRBV11-2 to TRBJ2-3; D is unresolved. This CDR3 is 16 amino acids long. Germline V gene lookup returns CDR1 SGHAT and CDR2 FQNNGV. Trimming shortened V by 6 bases and J by 0 bases, and 16 bases separated the two germline ends. The CDR3 DNA follows: TGTGCCAGCAGTCGAGAGGTGGCGGAAAGCACAGATACGCAGTATTTT. It codes for CASSREVAESTDTQYF.

This chain joins TRBV19 and TRBJ2-1; 8 bases align to TRBD1. This CDR3 contains 15 residues. The ends lost 0 bases at V and 6 bases at J; junction bases unmatched: 4. In germline, CDR1 is LNHDA, CDR2 SQIVND (reference sequence). The CDR3 sequence: CASSIEAGGRNEQFF. The DNA for the CDR3 is TGTGCCAGTAGTATAGAGGCAGGGGGCCGCAATGAGCAGTTCTTC.

At least ten counts were recorded for this clonotype. The V and J genes are TRBV28 and TRBJ1-5; TRBD1 agrees at 8 bases. The ends lost 6 bases at V and 3 bases at J; junction bases unmatched: 7. This CDR3 has 15 amino acids. Germline V gene data show CDR1 as MDHEN and CDR2 as SYDVKM. The DNA of the CDR3 is TGTGCCAGCAGACCGACAGGGGCCCCCAATCAGCCCCAGCATTTT. Protein product: CASRPTGAPNQPQHF.

Many counts were recorded for this clonotype. In DNA form, the CDR3 reads TGCGCCAGCAGCTTGGTTGGGGAGACCTACAATGAGCAGTTCTTC. Its protein product is CASSLVGETYNEQFF. The chain has TRBV5-1 and TRBJ2-1; maybe TRBD2 (5 bases). With 0 bases removed from V and 2 bases from J, the gap between germline ends came to 9 bases. Per germline, CDR1 SGHRS and CDR2 YFSETQ. The CDR3 sequence is 15 residues long.

This clonotype has only a few counts. The chain joins TRBV7-9 to TRBJ1-1; 7 positions match TRBD1. The germline V gene encodes CDR1 SEHNR and CDR2 FQNEAQ (reference sequence). V was pared by 5 bases and J by 1 base, with 13 bases of the junction left unmatched. The CDR3 is made up of 17 amino acids. This CDR3 is CASSLENRGKSNTEAFF. The CDR3 DNA sequence: TGTGCCAGCAGCCTCGAAAACAGGGGCAAGTCGAACACTGAAGCTTTCTTT.

This clonotype was seen ten or more times. The chain uses TRBV27 and TRBJ1-2; a possible D gene is TRBD1 (6 bases). CDR3 length equals 15 residues. CDR1 and CDR2 from the germline V gene are MNHEY and SMNVEV (reference sequence). Between the trimmed V and J ends, which lost 6 bases and 5 bases, there was a span of 19 bases. This CDR3 reads CASRDTGQKLYGYTF. As DNA, the CDR3 is TGTGCCAGCAGAGACACGGGACAAAAATTATATGGCTACACCTTC.

The rearrangement joins TRBV2 to TRBJ2-6, with D possibly TRBD1 on 5 matching bases. The CDR3 is 15 residues long. Germline V gene sequence: CDR1 SNHLY, CDR2 FYNNEI. V was clipped by 7 bases and J by 0 bases, with 10 bases between them. DNA of the CDR3: TGTGCCAGCATTCTAGGGGACTCTGGGGCCAACGTCCTGACTTTC. Translating it yields CASILGDSGANVLTF.

About this clonotype: Since a much larger clone is just one base distant, this may be a read error. This rearrangement joins TRBV28 to TRBJ1-5; possibly TRBD1 for D (6 bases). The CDR3 spans 14 residues. V was clipped by 5 bases and J by 7 bases, with 15 bases between them. Per the germline V gene, CDR1 is MDHEN and CDR2 is SYDVKM. The CDR3 DNA reads TGTGCCAGCAGTCCTCAACAGGGAATACAGCCCCAGCATTTT. The encoded protein is CASSPQQGIQPQHF.

This chain joins TRBV20-1 and TRBJ2-7; 7 nucleotides match TRBD1. Germline-derived CDR1 and CDR2 are DFQATT and SNEGSKA (reference sequence). Trimming cost V 4 bases and J 3 bases; bases outside gene matches: 6. This CDR3 is built from 13 residues. The CDR3: CSANRGAVYEQYF. The CDR3 bases are TGCAGTGCTAACAGGGGTGCGGTCTACGAGCAGTACTTC.

As concerns this clonotype: It may be a read error: a sequence one base away is much more abundant. The chain employs TRBV5-1 and TRBJ2-7, with TRBD2 identical over 14 bases. The junction had 6 bases not matched to a gene; V was cut back by 4 bases and J by 0 bases. This CDR3 has 17 amino acids. CDR1 and CDR2 (germline): SGHRS, YFSETQ. The CDR3 spells CASSPGLAGDISYEQYF. CDR3 DNA sequence: TGCGCCAGCAGCCCGGGACTAGCGGGAGATATCTCCTACGAGCAGTACTTC.

Concerning this clonotype: A read error may explain this, as a much larger clone is one base away. The chain carries TRBV20-1 and TRBJ2-1; unclear D gene. V was cut by 0 bases and J by 7 bases, with 13 bases left in between. The germline V gene encodes CDR1 DFQATT and CDR2 SNEGSKA (reference sequence). The CDR3 sequence is 14 residues long. The CDR3 loop reads CSARDGNPKNEQFF. Here the CDR3 DNA reads TGCAGTGCTAGAGATGGGAACCCTAAAAATGAGCAGTTCTTC.

This clonotype was seen many times. CDR3 amino acids: CASSVYDRGFDEQYF. The CDR3 nucleotides are TGTGCCAGCAGTGTCTACGACAGGGGGTTTGACGAGCAGTACTTC. The chain combines TRBV2 with TRBJ2-7, with 9 bases fitting TRBD1. The CDR3 extends over 15 amino acids. CDR1 and CDR2 (germline): SNHLY, FYNNEI. The ends lost 4 bases at V and 5 bases at J; junction bases unmatched: 9.

The V call is TRBV20-1, the J call TRBJ2-5; D remains unclear. V lost 0 bases to trimming and J lost 6 bases, with 23 bases between them. The length of the CDR3 is 17 residues. Germline V CDR1 and CDR2: DFQATT, SNEGSKA (reference sequence). The CDR3 bases are TGCAGTGCTAGAGACCCTATTTCGCCCCGGTTGAGCCAGACCCAGTACTTC. It is translated as CSARDPISPRLSQTQYF.

This clonotype was recorded a few times. The chain combines TRBV28 with TRBJ1-4; unclear D gene. The V gene's germline CDR1 is MDHEN and CDR2 SYDVKM. The CDR3 length is 20 residues. V lost 8 bases to trimming and J lost 0 bases, with 28 bases between them. Here the CDR3 DNA reads TGTGCCAGCTCACCAAACGGACTGGGTAACGGAGTGTCAACTAATGAAAAACTGTTTTTT. Protein product: CASSPNGLGNGVSTNEKLFF.

Only a few counts were recorded for this clonotype. The chain employs TRBV28 and TRBJ1-6; TRBD1 matches at 7 bases. Trimming at V came to 5 bases and at J to 7 bases, leaving 5 bases not matched to a gene. The germline V gene encodes CDR1 MDHEN and CDR2 SYDVKM. The CDR3 runs to 14 residues. This CDR3 is CASSLTGVNSPLHF. Here the CDR3 DNA reads TGTGCCAGCAGTCTAACAGGGGTGAATTCACCCCTCCACTTT.